This TCR beta chain comes out of a study of T cell changes during pregnancy in multiple sclerosis. Germline V gene lookup returns CDR1 SQVTM and CDR2 ANQGSEA. The V and J ends lost 2 bases and 4 bases respectively, with 14 bases between them. The CDR3 has 14 residues. Libraries were prepared by immunoSEQ multiplex PCR; TCRdb keeps only in-frame clonotypes and omits some of them. The data hold about 60,000 clones, with around 92% observed a single time. This sequence joins TRBV29-1 and TRBJ1-1; TRBD1 is a possible D gene (6 bases). The material was peripheral blood, obtained in the first trimester of pregnancy. This TCR came from a female donor with multiple sclerosis, enrolled in a pregnancy study. The CDR3 sequence is CSVESFGGGTEAFF. The CDR3 DNA reads TGCAGCGTTGAATCTTTTGGGGGCGGCACTGAAGCTTTCTTT.